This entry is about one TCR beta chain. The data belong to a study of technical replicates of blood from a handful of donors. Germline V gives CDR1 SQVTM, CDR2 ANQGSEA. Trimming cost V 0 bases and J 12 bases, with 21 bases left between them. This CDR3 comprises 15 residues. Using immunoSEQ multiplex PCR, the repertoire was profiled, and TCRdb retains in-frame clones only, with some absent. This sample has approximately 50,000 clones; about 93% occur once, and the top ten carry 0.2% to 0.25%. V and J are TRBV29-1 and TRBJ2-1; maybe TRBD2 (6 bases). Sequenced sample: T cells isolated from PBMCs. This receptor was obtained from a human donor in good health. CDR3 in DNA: TGCAGCGTTGAAGATCCCGGGTCGCCGGGGGTTCGGCAGTTCTTC. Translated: CSVEDPGSPGVRQFF.